The next 10 T cell receptor beta chains were all read from a single sample in a study of graft-versus-host responses after intestinal transplantation. Generated by immunoSEQ multiplex PCR, the TCRdb table keeps only in-frame clones and is missing some. The table lists approximately 130,000 clones, 90% to 95% of them singletons, with around 0.16% in the top ten. These receptors' targets are unknown. The sample consisted of unstimulated CD4+ T cells sorted from spleen or lymph node cells, taken before intestinal transplant. The receptors stem from a human donor who received an intestinal transplant.

The chain carries TRBV19 and TRBJ2-3; TRBD2 aligns across 11 bases. This CDR3 comprises 16 residues. Germline V gene lookup returns CDR1 LNHDA and CDR2 SQIVND (reference sequence). The J segment lost 5 bases and the V segment lost 6 bases, leaving 10 bases of the junction unmatched. The CDR3 loop is CASRSGLAGGGDTQYF. Written as DNA, the CDR3 is TGTGCCAGTAGGAGCGGGCTAGCGGGGGGAGGAGATACGCAGTATTTT.

The rearrangement uses TRBV15 and TRBJ1-2, with D perhaps matching TRBD1 (5 bases). The germline CDR1 and CDR2 sequences are LNHNV and YYDKDF (reference sequence). V lost 5 bases and J lost 3, with 16 bases in between. The CDR3 contains 15 residues. The CDR3 region has the DNA TGTGCCACCAGCCCTTGGGAGGGGCGTGACTATGGCTACACCTTC. Translation: CATSPWEGRDYGYTF.

The chain couples TRBV18 to TRBJ1-3, with 8 positions matching TRBD1. The CDR3 sequence is 15 residues long. Looked up from germline, CDR1 is KGHSH and CDR2 is LQKENI. The V gene end was trimmed by 3 bases and the J gene end by 2 bases; junction bases not matched to a gene: 3. The DNA of the CDR3 is TGTGCCAGCTCACCGACGACAGGGGCTGGAAACACCATATATTTT. Translation: CASSPTTGAGNTIYF. Supplemented by reference TRBV18 and TRBJ1-3, the full variable domain reads NAGVMQNPRHLVRRRGQEARLRCSPMKGHSHVYWYRQLPEEGLKFMVYLQKENIIDESGMPKERFSAEFPKEGPSILRIQQVVRGDSAAYFCASSPTTGAGNTIYFGEGSWLTVV.

The V gene is TRBV12-5, the J gene TRBJ2-2; D may match TRBD1 or TRBD2 (5 bases each). The ends were cut back, 2 bases at V and 5 bases at J, with 6 bases in the middle. The germline V gene has CDR1 LGHNT and CDR2 FRNRAP. The CDR3 consists of 13 residues. The CDR3 nucleotides are TGTGCTAGTGGTTTGTGGGGGACCGGGGAGCTGTTTTTT. It encodes CASGLWGTGELFF.

The rearrangement uses TRBV18 and TRBJ1-2, with 10 nucleotides matching TRBD1. Losses at the gene ends were 3 bases for V and 7 bases for J; bases not matched to a gene: 2. Per the germline V gene, CDR1 is KGHSH and CDR2 is LQKENI. This CDR3 contains 13 residues. The CDR3 loop reads CASSPGTGAGYTF. The CDR3 coding sequence is TGTGCCAGCTCACCCGGGACAGGGGCTGGCTACACCTTC.

The chain employs TRBV2 and TRBJ1-1, with TRBD1 matching over 7 bases. The CDR3 covers 14 residues. Germline CDR1 and CDR2: SNHLY and FYNNEI. Trimming at V came to 4 bases and at J to 4 bases, leaving 6 bases not matched to a gene. This CDR3 is CASSVQGGSTEAFF. CDR3 nucleotides: TGTGCCAGCAGTGTCCAGGGGGGGAGCACTGAAGCTTTCTTT.

The rearrangement links TRBV5-1 to TRBJ2-3; either TRBD1 or TRBD2 may supply D (5 bases each). V gave up 8 bases and J gave up 3 bases, with 19 bases separating them. This CDR3 spans 15 amino acids. Germline assignment: CDR1 SGHRS and CDR2 YFSETQ. The CDR3: CASASRGRGTDTQYF. CDR3 in DNA: TGCGCCAGTGCTAGTCGGGGCCGAGGGACAGATACGCAGTATTTT.

This chain uses TRBV4-2 with TRBJ2-3; possibly TRBD2 for D (5 bases). The CDR3 consists of 15 residues. V gave up 3 bases and J gave up 1 base, with 11 bases separating them. Looked up from germline, CDR1 is LGHNA and CDR2 is YNFKEQ. The CDR3 reads CASSQEVLGTDTQYF. The CDR3 nucleotides read TGTGCCAGCAGCCAGGAGGTGTTAGGCACAGATACGCAGTATTTT.

The chain couples TRBV2 to TRBJ2-3, with D tentatively TRBD2 (6 bases). This CDR3 is built from 15 residues. Looked up from germline, CDR1 is SNHLY and CDR2 is FYNNEI. Trimming pared 6 bases from V and 3 bases from J, leaving 16 bases between. The CDR3 here is CASRTYIGRTDTQYF. In nucleotides, the CDR3 is TGTGCCAGCAGGACTTACATTGGGAGGACAGATACGCAGTATTTT.

The chain couples TRBV6-1 to TRBJ1-5; TRBD1 is a possible D gene (6 bases). The CDR3 has 14 amino acids. Germline V gives CDR1 MNHNS, CDR2 SASEGT. V lost 8 bases to trimming and J lost 6 bases, with 17 bases between them. DNA of the CDR3: TGTGCCAGCTGGGAACAGGGATCAAGTCAGCCCCAGCATTTT. Its protein is CASWEQGSSQPQHF.